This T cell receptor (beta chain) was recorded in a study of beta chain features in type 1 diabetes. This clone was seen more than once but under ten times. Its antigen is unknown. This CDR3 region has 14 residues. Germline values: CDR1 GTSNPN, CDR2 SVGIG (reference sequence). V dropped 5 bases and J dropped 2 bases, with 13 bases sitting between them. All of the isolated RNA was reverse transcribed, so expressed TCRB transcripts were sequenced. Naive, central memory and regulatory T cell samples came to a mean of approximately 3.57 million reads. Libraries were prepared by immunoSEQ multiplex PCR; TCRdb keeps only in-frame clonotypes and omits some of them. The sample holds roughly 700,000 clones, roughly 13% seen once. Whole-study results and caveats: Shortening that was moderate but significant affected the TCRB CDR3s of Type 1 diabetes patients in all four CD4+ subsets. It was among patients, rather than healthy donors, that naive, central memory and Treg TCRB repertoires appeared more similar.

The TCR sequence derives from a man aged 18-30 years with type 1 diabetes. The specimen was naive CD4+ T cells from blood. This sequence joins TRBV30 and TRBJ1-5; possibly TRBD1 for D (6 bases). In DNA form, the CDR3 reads TGTGCCTGGGCAGGGGAGGTGGGCAATCAGCCCCAGCATTTT. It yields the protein CAWAGEVGNQPQHF.